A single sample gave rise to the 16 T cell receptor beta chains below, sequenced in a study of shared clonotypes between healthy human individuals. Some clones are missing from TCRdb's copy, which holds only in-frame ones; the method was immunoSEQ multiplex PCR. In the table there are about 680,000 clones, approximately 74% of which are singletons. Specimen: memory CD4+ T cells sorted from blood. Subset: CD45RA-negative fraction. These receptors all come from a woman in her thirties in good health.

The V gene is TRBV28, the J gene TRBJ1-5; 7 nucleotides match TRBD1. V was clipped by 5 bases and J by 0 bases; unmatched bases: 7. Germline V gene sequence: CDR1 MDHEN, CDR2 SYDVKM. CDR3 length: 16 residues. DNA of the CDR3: TGTGCCAGCAGTGGGACAGCACTACCTAGCAATCAGCCCCAGCATTTT. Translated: CASSGTALPSNQPQHF.

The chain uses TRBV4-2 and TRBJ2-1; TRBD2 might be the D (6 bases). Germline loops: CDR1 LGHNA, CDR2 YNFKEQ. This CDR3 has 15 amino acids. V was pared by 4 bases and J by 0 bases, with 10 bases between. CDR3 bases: TGTGCCAGCAGCCCGGCTAGCGCCTCCTACAATGAGCAGTTCTTC. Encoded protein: CASSPASASYNEQFF.

The CDR3 sequence: CASSYGGGDTQYF. CDR3 in DNA: TGTGCCAGCAGTTACGGGGGGGGAGATACGCAGTATTTT. The J gene is TRBJ2-3, the V gene TRBV2, with TRBD2 matching over 8 bases. Trimming took 5 bases from V and 5 from J; bases not matched to a gene: 3. There are 13 residues in the CDR3. Germline CDR1 is SNHLY and CDR2 is FYNNEI.

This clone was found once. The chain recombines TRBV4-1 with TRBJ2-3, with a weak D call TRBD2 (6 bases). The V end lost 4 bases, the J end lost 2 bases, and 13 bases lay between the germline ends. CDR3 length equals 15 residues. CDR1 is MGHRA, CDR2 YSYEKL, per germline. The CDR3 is CASSRDGGVTDTQYF. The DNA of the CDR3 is TGCGCCAGCAGCCGAGATGGAGGGGTCACAGATACGCAGTATTTT.

For the CDR3, the DNA is TGTGCCAGCAGTCCGAGAGAGGGGGCTTTCACTGAAGCTTTCTTT. Its translation: CASSPREGAFTEAFF. The chain has TRBV2 and TRBJ1-1; 7 bases line up with TRBD1. The CDR3 totals 15 residues. Germline-derived CDR1 and CDR2 are SNHLY and FYNNEI. Germline trimming cut 5 bases from V and 4 bases from J; bases unmatched to any gene: 10.

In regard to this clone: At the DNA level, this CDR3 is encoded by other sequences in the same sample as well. CDR3 loop: CASSPGDRDEQYF. In DNA form, the CDR3 reads TGCGCCAGCAGCCCCGGGGACAGGGACGAGCAGTACTTC. The chain recombines TRBV5-1 with TRBJ2-7; 9 nucleotides match TRBD1. V trimming: 4 bases; J trimming: 5 bases; junction bases outside the gene matches: 4. This CDR3 has 13 amino acids. Germline V lookup: CDR1 SGHRS, CDR2 YFSETQ.

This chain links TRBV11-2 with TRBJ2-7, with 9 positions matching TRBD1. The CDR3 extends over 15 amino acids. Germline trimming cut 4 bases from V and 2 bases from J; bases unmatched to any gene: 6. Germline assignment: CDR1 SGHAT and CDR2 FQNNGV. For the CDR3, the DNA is TGTGCCAGCAGCTCACAGGGACAGGGCCCCTACGAGCAGTACTTC. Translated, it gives CASSSQGQGPYEQYF.

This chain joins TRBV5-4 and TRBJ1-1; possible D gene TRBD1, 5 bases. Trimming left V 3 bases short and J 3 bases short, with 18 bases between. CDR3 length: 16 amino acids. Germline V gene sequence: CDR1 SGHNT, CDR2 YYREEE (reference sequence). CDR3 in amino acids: CASSSRRWDRDTEAFF. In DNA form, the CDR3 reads TGTGCCAGCAGCTCCAGGCGTTGGGACCGGGACACTGAAGCTTTCTTT.

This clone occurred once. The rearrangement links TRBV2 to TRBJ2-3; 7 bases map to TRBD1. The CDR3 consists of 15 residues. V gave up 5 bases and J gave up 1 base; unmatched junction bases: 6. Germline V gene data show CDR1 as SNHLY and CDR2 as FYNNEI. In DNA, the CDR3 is TGTGCCAGCAGTCGCACAGGGGCTCGCACAGATACGCAGTATTTT. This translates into CASSRTGARTDTQYF.

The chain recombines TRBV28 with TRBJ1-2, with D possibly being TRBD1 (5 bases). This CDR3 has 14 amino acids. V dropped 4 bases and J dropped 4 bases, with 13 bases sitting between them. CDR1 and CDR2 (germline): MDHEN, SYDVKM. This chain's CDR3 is CASSSPGRRYGYTF. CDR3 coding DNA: TGTGCCAGCAGTTCACCGGGACGGCGCTATGGCTACACCTTC.

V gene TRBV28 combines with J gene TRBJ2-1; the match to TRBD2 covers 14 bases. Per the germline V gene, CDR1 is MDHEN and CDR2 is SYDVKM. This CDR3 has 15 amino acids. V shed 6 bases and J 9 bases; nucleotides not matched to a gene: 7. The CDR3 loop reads CASSRGLAGVGEQFF. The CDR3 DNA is TGTGCCAGCAGCCGGGGACTAGCGGGAGTGGGTGAGCAGTTCTTC.

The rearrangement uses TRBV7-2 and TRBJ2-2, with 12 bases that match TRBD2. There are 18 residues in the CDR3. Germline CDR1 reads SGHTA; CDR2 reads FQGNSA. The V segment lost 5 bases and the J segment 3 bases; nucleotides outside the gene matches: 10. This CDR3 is CASSRHSTSGSDTGELFF. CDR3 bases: TGTGCCAGCAGCCGACACTCGACTAGCGGGAGCGACACCGGGGAGCTGTTTTTT.

In DNA form, the CDR3 reads TGTGCCAGCTGGAGCTATAGCAATCAGCCCCAGCATTTT. This encodes CASWSYSNQPQHF. V is TRBV28 and J is TRBJ1-5; D remains ambiguous. V dropped 8 bases and J dropped 0 bases, with 8 bases sitting between them. The germline CDR1 and CDR2 sequences are MDHEN and SYDVKM. This CDR3 is built from 13 residues.

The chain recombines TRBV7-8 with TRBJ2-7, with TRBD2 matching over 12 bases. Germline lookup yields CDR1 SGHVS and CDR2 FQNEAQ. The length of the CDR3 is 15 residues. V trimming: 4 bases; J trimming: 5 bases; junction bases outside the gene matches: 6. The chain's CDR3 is CASSSTSGRFHEQYF. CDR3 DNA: TGTGCCAGCAGCTCGACTAGCGGGAGATTCCACGAGCAGTACTTC.

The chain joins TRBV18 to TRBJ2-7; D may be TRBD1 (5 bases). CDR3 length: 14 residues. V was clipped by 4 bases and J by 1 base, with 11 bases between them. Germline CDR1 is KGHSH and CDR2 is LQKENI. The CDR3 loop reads CASSRQGGSYEQYF. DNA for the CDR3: TGTGCCAGCTCACGTCAGGGCGGATCCTACGAGCAGTACTTC.

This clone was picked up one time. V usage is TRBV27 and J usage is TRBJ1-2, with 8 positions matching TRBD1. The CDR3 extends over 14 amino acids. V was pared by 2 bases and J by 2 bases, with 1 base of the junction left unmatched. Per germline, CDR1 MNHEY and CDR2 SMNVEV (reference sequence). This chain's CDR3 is CASSLNRGNYGYTF. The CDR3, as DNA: TGTGCCAGCAGTTTAAACAGGGGGAACTATGGCTACACCTTC.